This entry is about one T cell receptor (beta chain). Its antigen is as yet unknown. One entry per CDR3 protein, called by TCRdb with MiXCR from the reads. Of roughly 500,000 distinct CDR3 sequences in the sample, 30% to 40% are singletons; the top ten hold roughly 17%. V lost 2 bases, J lost 7 bases, and 17 bases lay in between. CDR1 is SGHVS, CDR2 FQNEAQ, per germline. The CDR3 has 15 residues. This sample was taken from a study of T cell repertoires in cytomegalovirus infection. Study in general: The authors used CMV epitopes that were HLA-C-restricted (recently identified) and HLA-B-restricted (well studied). Study results and caveats: Dominant in the ex vivo response were TCR beta clonotypes restricted by HLA-C and specific for CMV. Based on cumulative public TCR beta family frequency, carriers of CMV plus the relevant HLA were identified.

The sequencing here drew on cultured PBMCs, taken from culture after CMV antigen stimulation. The source of this sequence is a human donor in good health (CMV status not recorded). Some clones in this sample may be carry-over from other donors' samples. The chain couples TRBV7-8 to TRBJ1-1, with no clear D. The CDR3 DNA sequence: TGTGCCAGCAGCTTAAGTATGGGCAGTCTAGGTGAAGCTTTCTTT. The encoded protein is CASSLSMGSLGEAFF.